The 19 T cell receptor beta chains below all came from one sample that was sequenced in a study of T cell responses to AZD1222 COVID-19 vaccine. Assay: immunoSEQ multiplex PCR; the TCRdb copy retains only in-frame clones and omits some. Of about 150,000 clones listed, around nine tenths are singletons. Sequenced material: peripheral blood, taken 28 days after the second AZD1222 dose. Receptors were obtained from an adult who received the AZD1222 COVID-19 vaccine.

This chain links TRBV28 with TRBJ1-5, with D perhaps TRBD1 (5 bases). The V and J ends lost 1 base and 6 bases respectively, with 13 bases between them. Germline V gene lookup returns CDR1 MDHEN and CDR2 SYDVKM. CDR3 length: 15 amino acids. The CDR3: CASSLSGAGSQPQHF. CDR3 sequence (DNA): TGTGCCAGCAGTTTATCCGGGGCAGGTAGTCAGCCCCAGCATTTT.

This rearrangement joins TRBV5-1 to TRBJ2-3; no clear D. The CDR3 has 14 amino acids. Trimming removed 4 bases from V and 0 bases from J, with 9 bases in between. CDR1 and CDR2 (germline): SGHRS, YFSETQ. CDR3: CASSPDLSTDTQYF. CDR3 DNA: TGCGCCAGCAGCCCGGACCTAAGCACAGATACGCAGTATTTT.

V usage is TRBV2 and J usage is TRBJ1-5; tentative D call: TRBD1 (5 bases). CDR3 size: 15 residues. Trimming stripped 6 bases from V and 3 bases from J, with 15 bases between. The germline V gene has CDR1 SNHLY and CDR2 FYNNEI. The DNA for the CDR3 is TGTGCCAGCAGGGTGGAGACAGCAGTCAATCAGCCCCAGCATTTT. The encoded protein is CASRVETAVNQPQHF.

The DNA of the CDR3 is TGTGCCAGCAGCGTCGACAGGAGAAATGAAAAACTGTTTTTT. Translated: CASSVDRRNEKLFF. This chain links TRBV5-4 with TRBJ1-4; possibly TRBD1 for D (6 bases). The germline gives CDR1 SGHNT, CDR2 YYREEE (reference sequence). Trimming cost V 4 bases and J 5 bases, with 12 bases left between them. This CDR3 has 14 amino acids.

This chain connects TRBV28 to TRBJ1-5, with D unresolved. This CDR3 comprises 15 residues. The germline V and J ends were trimmed by 5 bases and 1 base, with 12 bases remaining between them. CDR1 and CDR2 (germline): MDHEN, SYDVKM. Written as DNA, the CDR3 is TGTGCCAGCAGTCCCCAGGTACTGAGCAATCAGCCCCAGCATTTT. Amino acid sequence: CASSPQVLSNQPQHF.

The chain combines TRBV19 with TRBJ1-1, with 7 bases that match TRBD1. J was trimmed by 3 bases and V by 3 bases; bases with no gene match: 10. The CDR3 sequence is 16 residues long. Germline V gives CDR1 LNHDA, CDR2 SQIVND (reference sequence). CDR3 loop: CASSMKTGAVYTEAFF. The CDR3 DNA sequence: TGTGCCAGTAGTATGAAAACAGGGGCGGTGTACACTGAAGCTTTCTTT. Filled out from reference TRBV19 and TRBJ1-1, the complete variable domain reads DGGITQSPKYLFRKEGQNVTLSCEQNLNHDAMYWYRQDPGQGLRLIYYSQIVNDFQKGDIAEGYSVSREKKESFPLTVTSAQKNPTAFYLCASSMKTGAVYTEAFFGQGTRLTVV.

This chain joins TRBV20-1 and TRBJ1-5, with a tentative D call TRBD1 (5 bases). Between the trimmed V and J ends, which lost 3 bases and 6 bases, there was a span of 12 bases. The CDR3 length is 13 residues. The germline gives CDR1 DFQATT, CDR2 SNEGSKA (reference sequence). In nucleotides, the CDR3 is TGCAGTGCTAGTTTCAGGGAAGGTCAGCCCCAGCATTTT. This codes for CSASFREGQPQHF.

The chain links TRBV24-1 to TRBJ2-1, with D possibly TRBD2 on 7 matching bases. CDR1 is KGHDR and CDR2 is SFDVKD in the germline V gene. This CDR3 has 15 amino acids. V lost 4 bases, J lost 4 bases, and 13 bases lay in between. CDR3 nucleotide sequence: TGTGCCACCAGTGAAAGGGGGGGTCCGTACAATGAGCAGTTCTTC. Translation gives CATSERGGPYNEQFF.

V usage is TRBV15 and J usage is TRBJ1-1; D ambiguous. Trimming stripped 1 base from V and 1 base from J, with 4 bases between. The germline V gene has CDR1 LNHNV and CDR2 YYDKDF (reference sequence). This CDR3 region has 13 residues. The CDR3 DNA is TGTGCCACCAGCAGAGTGCCGAACACTGAAGCTTTCTTT. It translates to CATSRVPNTEAFF.

This sequence joins TRBV29-1 and TRBJ2-3; D tentatively reads TRBD1 or TRBD2 (5 bases each). The length of the CDR3 is 13 residues. The germline gives CDR1 SQVTM, CDR2 ANQGSEA. V dropped 3 bases and J dropped 5 bases, with 12 bases sitting between them. The CDR3 DNA sequence: TGCAGCGTTGACTGGGACGGCGAAGATACGCAGTATTTT. This translates into CSVDWDGEDTQYF.

J is TRBJ2-7 and V is TRBV19, with D maybe TRBD1 (6 bases). This CDR3 is 15 amino acids long. CDR1 is LNHDA, CDR2 SQIVND, per germline (reference sequence). Trimming removed 4 bases at V and 3 bases at J, with 16 bases between. In DNA form, the CDR3 reads TGTGCCAGTAGTACGACCGGGACACCCCACTACGAGCAGTACTTC. Residues: CASSTTGTPHYEQYF.

The chain recombines TRBV24-1 with TRBJ2-3; D is unresolved. This CDR3 region has 15 residues. Looked up from germline, CDR1 is KGHDR and CDR2 is SFDVKD. V was pared by 4 bases and J by 1 base, with 11 bases between. CDR3 protein: CATSEHSWGTDTQYF. DNA of the CDR3: TGTGCCACCAGTGAGCATTCATGGGGCACAGATACGCAGTATTTT.

This clone was counted only a few times. The chain is built from TRBV12-5 and TRBJ2-7; perhaps TRBD2 as D (5 bases). CDR3 length: 13 residues. Trimming removed 5 bases at V and 2 bases at J, with 10 bases between. The germline gives CDR1 LGHNT, CDR2 FRNRAP. CDR3 region: CASGLKGAYEQYF. The CDR3 DNA sequence: TGTGCTAGTGGTCTCAAGGGAGCCTACGAGCAGTACTTC.

This rearrangement joins TRBV15 to TRBJ2-7; D may match TRBD1 or TRBD2 (6 bases each). The germline V gene has CDR1 LNHNV and CDR2 YYDKDF (reference sequence). The germline V and J ends were trimmed by 0 bases and 4 bases, with 10 bases remaining between them. The CDR3 has 14 residues. The CDR3, as DNA: TGTGCCACCAGCAGAGAGAGGGGGACTTACGAGCAGTACTTC. This sequence encodes CATSRERGTYEQYF.

CDR3 coding DNA: TGCGCCAGCAGCCAACCCGGGACAGGGCAGGGGCAGTACTTC. Protein sequence: CASSQPGTGQGQYF. J is TRBJ2-7 and V is TRBV4-1; 9 bases fit TRBD1. The CDR3 runs 14 residues. Germline-derived CDR1 and CDR2 are MGHRA and YSYEKL. The trim removed 2 bases at V and 9 bases at J, leaving 8 bases unmatched.

The chain is built from TRBV19 and TRBJ1-2; 8 nucleotides match TRBD1. Trimming removed 3 bases from V and 2 bases from J; junction bases left unmatched: 8. The CDR3 loop spans 16 amino acids. Germline-derived CDR1 and CDR2 are LNHDA and SQIVND (reference sequence). CDR3: CASSIGGQGLNYGYTF. For the CDR3, the DNA is TGTGCCAGTAGTATTGGAGGACAGGGTTTGAACTATGGCTACACCTTC.

For the CDR3, the DNA is TGTGCCAGCAGTTACCGACAGGCCCGCCGAGGGGGCTACACCTTC. It codes for CASSYRQARRGGYTF. This sequence joins TRBV6-6 and TRBJ1-2, with a weak D call TRBD1 (6 bases). With 2 bases removed from V and 8 bases from J, the gap between germline ends came to 18 bases. The CDR3 is 15 residues long. Germline V gives CDR1 MNHNY, CDR2 SVGAGI (reference sequence).

The rearrangement joins TRBV29-1 to TRBJ1-4, with a tentative D call TRBD1 (6 bases). The V gene lost 4 bases and the J gene lost 6 bases, with 9 bases spanning the gap. This CDR3 has 12 residues. CDR1 SQVTM and CDR2 ANQGSEA come from the germline V gene. The CDR3 protein is CSVVGGDEKLFF. The CDR3 nucleotides read TGCAGCGTTGTTGGGGGCGATGAAAAACTGTTTTTT.

V is TRBV6-4 and J is TRBJ2-1; D gene unclear. Germline CDR1 is MRHNA and CDR2 is SNTAGT. This CDR3 is 15 amino acids long. V gave up 3 bases and J gave up 3 bases, with 12 bases separating them. Written as DNA, the CDR3 is TGTGCCAGCAGTGATAAGCTAGGCGGCTACAATGAGCAGTTCTTC. Translation gives CASSDKLGGYNEQFF.